The clone carrying this T cell receptor (beta chain) appeared once. Both about-4-week and about-12-week second-dose recipients were combined. This specimen comes from a study of T cell responses to AZD1222 COVID-19 vaccine. Trimming pared 5 bases from V and 1 base from J, leaving 14 bases between. The CDR3 totals 15 residues. Germline-derived CDR1 and CDR2 are LGHDT and YNNKEL (reference sequence). TCRdb keeps only in-frame clones here, not all; method: immunoSEQ multiplex PCR. The sample lists some 42,000 clones, 80% to 85% occurring once. The rearrangement links TRBV3-1 (or the pseudogene TRBV3-2) to TRBJ1-1; the D gene is possibly TRBD1 (5 bases). This sequence was found in an adult who received the AZD1222 COVID-19 vaccine. The specimen comprised peripheral blood, sampled 28 days after the second AZD1222 dose. In DNA, the CDR3 is TGTGCCAGCAGCTCCGCCGGGACCGGGAACACTGAAGCTTTCTTT. Residues: CASSSAGTGNTEAFF.